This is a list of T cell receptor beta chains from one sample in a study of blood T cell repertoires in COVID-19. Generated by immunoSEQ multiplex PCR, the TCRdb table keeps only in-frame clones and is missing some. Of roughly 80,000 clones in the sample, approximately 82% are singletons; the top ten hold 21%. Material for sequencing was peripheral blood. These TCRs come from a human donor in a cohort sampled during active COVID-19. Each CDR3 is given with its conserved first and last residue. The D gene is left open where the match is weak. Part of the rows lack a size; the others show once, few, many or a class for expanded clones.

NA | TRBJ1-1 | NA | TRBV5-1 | TGCGCCAGCAGCTTGGGGCCCCGGGAGGGGGGGGTCACTGAAGCTTTCTTT | CASSLGPREGGVTEAFF
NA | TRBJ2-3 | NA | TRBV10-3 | TGTGCCATCAGTGAGTCGGGTCGGGGGGCCGATACGCAGTATTTT | CAISESGRGADTQYF
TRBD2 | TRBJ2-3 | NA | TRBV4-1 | TGCGCCAGCAGCCTTTCCCACCGGGGGGGGCCAGATACGCAGTATTTT | CASSLSHRGGPDTQYF
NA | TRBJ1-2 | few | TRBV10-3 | TGTGCCATCAGTGACGGGATTCACTATGGCTACACCTTC | CAISDGIHYGYTF
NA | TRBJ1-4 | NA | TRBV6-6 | TGTGCCAGCTGCTCCTGGGGGCGGAATGAAAAACTGTTTTTT | CASCSWGRNEKLFF
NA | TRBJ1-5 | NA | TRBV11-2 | TGTGCCAGCATCCCGGAGCACAGGGCGGTCCAGCCCCAGCATTTT | CASIPEHRAVQPQHF
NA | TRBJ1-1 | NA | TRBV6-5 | TGTGCCATCAGGGCAGGGGCGCACACTGAAGCTTCCTTT | CAIRAGAHTEASF
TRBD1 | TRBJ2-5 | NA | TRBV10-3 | TGTGCCATCAGTGCCTCTTCCGGGACAGGGGACGAGACCCAGTACTTC | CAISASSGTGDETQYF
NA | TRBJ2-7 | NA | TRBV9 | TGTGCCAGCAGCGGCGGCCCAGGGATCTTTGACCTACATAATAACTACGAGCAGTACTTC | CASSGGPGIFDLHNNYEQYF
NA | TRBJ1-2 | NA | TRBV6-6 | TGTGCCAGCGGGGAGGTGGGGGGCTATGGCTACACCTTC | CASGEVGGYGYTF
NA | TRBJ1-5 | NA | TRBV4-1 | TGCGCCAGCAGCCCGCCGGGGGGGAATCAGCCCCAGCATTTT | CASSPPGGNQPQHF
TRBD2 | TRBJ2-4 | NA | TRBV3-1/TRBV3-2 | TGTGCCAGCAGCCAAGATCGCAGCGGGGTAGCCAAAAACATTCAGTACTTC | CASSQDRSGVAKNIQYF
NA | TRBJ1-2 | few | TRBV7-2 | TGTGCCAGCAGTTCGGGGAGGGGCGAGGGCTACACCTTC | CASSSGRGEGYTF
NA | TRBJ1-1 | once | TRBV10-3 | TGTGCCATCAGAGGGGGTACTGAAGCTTTCTTT | CAIRGGTEAFF
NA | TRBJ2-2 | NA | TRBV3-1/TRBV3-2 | TGTGCCAGCAGCCATAAACAGGGCTCGAACACCGGGGAGCTGTTTTTT | CASSHKQGSNTGELFF
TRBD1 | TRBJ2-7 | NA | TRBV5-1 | TGCGCCAGCAGTGTGGACAGGGGCTACGAGCAGTACTTC | CASSVDRGYEQYF
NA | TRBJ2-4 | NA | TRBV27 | TGTGCCAGCAGTTTTTACGGGGGAGCCAAAAACATTCAGTACTTC | CASSFYGGAKNIQYF
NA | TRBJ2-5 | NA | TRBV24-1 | TGTGCCACCAGTCCGTCCGGACAGACGTTACAAGAGACCCAGTACTTC | CATSPSGQTLQETQYF
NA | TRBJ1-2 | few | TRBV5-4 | TGTGCCAGCAGCTTGGGGACAGCCTATGGCTACACCTTC | CASSLGTAYGYTF
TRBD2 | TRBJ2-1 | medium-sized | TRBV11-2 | TGTGCCAGCAGCACTGGGACTAGGCGTCCGAATGAGCAGTTCTTC | CASSTGTRRPNEQFF
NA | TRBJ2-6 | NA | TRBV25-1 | TGTGCCAGCAGTGATTACAGGGACTCTGGGGCCAACGTCCTGACTTTC | CASSDYRDSGANVLTF
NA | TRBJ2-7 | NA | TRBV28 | TGTGCCAGCAGTCCTTGGACAGCCTCCTACGAGCAGTACTTC | CASSPWTASYEQYF
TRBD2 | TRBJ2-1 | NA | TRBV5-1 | TGCGCCAGCAGCTTGACTAGCGGGGGTTCTTACAATGAGCAGTTCTTC | CASSLTSGGSYNEQFF
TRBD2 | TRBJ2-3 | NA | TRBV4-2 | TGTGCCAGCAGCCTGATTTGGGGGGGGTTCACAGATACGCAGTATTTT | CASSLIWGGFTDTQYF
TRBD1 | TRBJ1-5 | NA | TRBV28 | TGTGCCAGCAGAGCAGGGGGCCGTAGCAATCAGCCCCAGCATTTT | CASRAGGRSNQPQHF
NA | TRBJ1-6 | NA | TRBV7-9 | TGTGCCAGCAGCTTAGCGCGGGGGTACTCACCCCTCCACTTT | CASSLARGYSPLHF
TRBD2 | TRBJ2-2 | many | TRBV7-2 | TGTGCCAGCACCCGGACTAGCGGCACCGGGGAGCTGTTTTTT | CASTRTSGTGELFF
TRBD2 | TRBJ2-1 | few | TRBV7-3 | TGTGCCAGCAGCTTAACGCTAGCGGGGGGGTACCCAGGCGGTGAGCAGTTCTTC | CASSLTLAGGYPGGEQFF
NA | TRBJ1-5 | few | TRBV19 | TGTGCCAGTAGTGCTACGGTGAATCAGCCCCAGCATTTT | CASSATVNQPQHF
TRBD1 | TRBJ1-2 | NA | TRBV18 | TGTGCCAGCTCACGCACGGACAGGGGAAATGACTATGGCTACACCTTC | CASSRTDRGNDYGYTF
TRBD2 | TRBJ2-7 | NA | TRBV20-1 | TGCAGTGCTAGTTTGGGCGGGGGGGTTGTGTACTTC | CSASLGGGVVYF
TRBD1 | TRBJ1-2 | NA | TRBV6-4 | TGTGCAACGGACAGGGACTATGGCTACACCTTC | CATDRDYGYTF
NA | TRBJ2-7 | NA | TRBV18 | TGTGCCAGCTCACCATGGGGGGGCGAAAACGGCGAGCAGTACTTC | CASSPWGGENGEQYF
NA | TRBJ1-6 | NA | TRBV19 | TGTGCCAGTAGGGCGGGGTCCGGGAGAGATGGGTCACCCCTCCACTTT | CASRAGSGRDGSPLHF
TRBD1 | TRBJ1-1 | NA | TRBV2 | TGTGCCAGCAAGGGGACAGGGGCTGGCACTGAAGCTTTCTTT | CASKGTGAGTEAFF
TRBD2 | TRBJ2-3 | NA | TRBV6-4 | TGTGCCAGCAGTCAGAGCGGGGGCCCCATTACCACAGATACGCAGTATTTT | CASSQSGGPITTDTQYF
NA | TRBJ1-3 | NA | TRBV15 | TGTGCCACCAGCAGAGTGGGGGGAGGAAACACCATATATTTT | CATSRVGGGNTIYF
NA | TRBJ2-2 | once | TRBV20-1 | TGCAGTGCTAGTACCAGGCGGAACACCGGGGAGCTGTTTTTT | CSASTRRNTGELFF
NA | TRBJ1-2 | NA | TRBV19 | TGTGCCAGTAGTAACGCAGGCGCTCCATCTTATGGCTACACCTTC | CASSNAGAPSYGYTF
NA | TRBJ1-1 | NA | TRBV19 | TGTGCCAGTAGCCTGGTCCCGCGGGGCACTGAAGCTTTCTTT | CASSLVPRGTEAFF
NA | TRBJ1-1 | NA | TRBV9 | TGTGCCAGCAGCGTGGACAGGAACACTGAAGCTTTCTTT | CASSVDRNTEAFF
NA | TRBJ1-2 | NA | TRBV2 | TGTGCCAGCAGTATCAGTCCCTATGGCTACACCTTC | CASSISPYGYTF
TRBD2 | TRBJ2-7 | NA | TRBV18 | TGTGCCAGCTCACCAGGGACTAGCCGAGTGAACGAGCAGTACTTC | CASSPGTSRVNEQYF
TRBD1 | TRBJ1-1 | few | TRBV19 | TGTGCCAGTAGTATCCGAGGACAGGCTCCTGAAGCTTTCTTT | CASSIRGQAPEAFF
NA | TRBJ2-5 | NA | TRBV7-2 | TGTGCCAGCAGCTTACAGCGACAAGAGACCCAGTACTTC | CASSLQRQETQYF